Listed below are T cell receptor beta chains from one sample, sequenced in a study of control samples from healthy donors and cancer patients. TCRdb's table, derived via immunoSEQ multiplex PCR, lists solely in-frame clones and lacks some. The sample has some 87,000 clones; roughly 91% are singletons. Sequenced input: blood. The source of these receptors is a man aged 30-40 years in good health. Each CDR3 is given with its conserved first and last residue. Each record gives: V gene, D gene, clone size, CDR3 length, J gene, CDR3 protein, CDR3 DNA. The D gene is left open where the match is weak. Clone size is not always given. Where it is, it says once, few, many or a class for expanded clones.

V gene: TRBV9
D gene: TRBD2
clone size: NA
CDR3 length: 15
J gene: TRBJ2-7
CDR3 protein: CASSVDTSGTYEQYF
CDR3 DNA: TGTGCCAGCAGCGTAGATACTAGCGGGACGTACGAGCAGTACTTC

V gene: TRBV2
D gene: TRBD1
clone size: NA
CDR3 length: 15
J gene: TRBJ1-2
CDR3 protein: CASSEALQGGNGYTF
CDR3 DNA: TGTGCCAGCAGTGAAGCGCTTCAGGGGGGCAATGGCTACACCTTC

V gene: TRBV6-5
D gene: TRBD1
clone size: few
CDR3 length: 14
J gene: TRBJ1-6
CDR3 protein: CASRIEQGASPLHF
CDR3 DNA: TGTGCCAGCAGGATAGAACAGGGGGCTTCACCCCTCCACTTT

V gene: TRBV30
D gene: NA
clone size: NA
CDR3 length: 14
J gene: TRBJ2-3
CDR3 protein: CAWSVLQSTDTQYF
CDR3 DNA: TGTGCCTGGAGTGTACTGCAGAGCACAGATACGCAGTATTTT

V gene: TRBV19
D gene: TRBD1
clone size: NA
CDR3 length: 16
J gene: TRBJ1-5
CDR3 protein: CASSPGTGRSNQPQHF
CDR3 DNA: TGTGCCAGTAGCCCCGGGACAGGGAGGAGCAATCAGCCCCAGCATTTT

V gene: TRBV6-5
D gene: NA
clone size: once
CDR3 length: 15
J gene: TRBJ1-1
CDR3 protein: CANSEEREVRAEAFF
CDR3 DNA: TGTGCCAACTCGGAGGAACGGGAGGTGAGGGCTGAAGCTTTCTTT

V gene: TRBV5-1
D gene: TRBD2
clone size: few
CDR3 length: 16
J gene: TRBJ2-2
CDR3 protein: CASSLDASGNAGELFF
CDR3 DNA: TGCGCCAGCAGCTTGGACGCTAGCGGGAACGCCGGGGAGCTGTTTTTT

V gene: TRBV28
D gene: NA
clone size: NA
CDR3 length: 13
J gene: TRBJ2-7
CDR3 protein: CANHGRSNYEQYF
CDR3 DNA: TGTGCCAACCACGGACGGAGCAACTACGAGCAGTACTTC

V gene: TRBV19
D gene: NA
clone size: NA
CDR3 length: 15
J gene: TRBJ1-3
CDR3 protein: CASSIDRSSGNTIYF
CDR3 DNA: TGTGCCAGTAGTATCGACCGCTCCTCTGGAAACACCATATATTTT

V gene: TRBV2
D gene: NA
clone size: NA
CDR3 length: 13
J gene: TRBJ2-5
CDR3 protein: CASSVQGPETQYF
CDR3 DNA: TGTGCCAGCAGTGTTCAGGGGCCCGAGACCCAGTACTTC

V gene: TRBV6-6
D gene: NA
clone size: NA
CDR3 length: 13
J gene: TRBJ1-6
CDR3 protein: CASSSRYNSPLHF
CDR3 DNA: TGTGCCAGCTCCAGTAGATACAATTCACCCCTCCACTTT

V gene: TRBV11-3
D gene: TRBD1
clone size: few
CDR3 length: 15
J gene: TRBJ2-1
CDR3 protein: CASSFRDRGINEQFF
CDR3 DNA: TGTGCCAGCAGCTTCCGGGACAGGGGAATCAATGAGCAGTTCTTC

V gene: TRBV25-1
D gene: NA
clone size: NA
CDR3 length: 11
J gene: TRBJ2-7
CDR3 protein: CASSARYEQYF
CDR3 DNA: TGTGCCAGCAGTGCTAGGTACGAGCAGTACTTC

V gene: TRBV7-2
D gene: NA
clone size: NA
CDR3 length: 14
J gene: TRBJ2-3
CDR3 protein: CASSFKSGTDTQYF
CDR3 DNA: TGTGCCAGCAGCTTCAAGTCGGGCACAGATACGCAGTATTTT

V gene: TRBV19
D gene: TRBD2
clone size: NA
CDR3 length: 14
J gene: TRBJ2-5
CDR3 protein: CASSPTSGQETQYF
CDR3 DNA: TGTGCCAGTAGTCCGACTAGCGGCCAAGAGACCCAGTACTTC

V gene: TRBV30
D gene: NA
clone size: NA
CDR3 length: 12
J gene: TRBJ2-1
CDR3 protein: CAWVLLGNEQFF
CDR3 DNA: TGTGCCTGGGTACTACTAGGGAATGAGCAGTTCTTC

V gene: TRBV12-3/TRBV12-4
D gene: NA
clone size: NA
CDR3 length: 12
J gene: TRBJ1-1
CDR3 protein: CASSFGRNEAFF
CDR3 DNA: TGTGCCAGCAGTTTCGGGCGTAATGAAGCTTTCTTT

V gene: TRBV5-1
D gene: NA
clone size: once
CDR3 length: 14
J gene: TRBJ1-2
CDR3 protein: CASSSGPPEDGYTF
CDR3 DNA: TGCGCCAGCAGCTCGGGGCCCCCGGAGGACGGCTACACCTTC

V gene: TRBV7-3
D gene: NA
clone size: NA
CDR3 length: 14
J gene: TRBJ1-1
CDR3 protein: CASSLYGGNTEAFF
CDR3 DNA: TGTGCCAGCAGCTTGTACGGGGGGAACACTGAAGCTTTCTTT

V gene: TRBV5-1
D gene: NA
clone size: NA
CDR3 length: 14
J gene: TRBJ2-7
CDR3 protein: CASSLMDSSYEQYF
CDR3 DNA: TGCGCCAGCAGCTTAATGGACAGCTCCTACGAGCAGTACTTC

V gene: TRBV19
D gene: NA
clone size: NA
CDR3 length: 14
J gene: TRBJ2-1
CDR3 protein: CASRGSSRSREQFF
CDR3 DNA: TGTGCCAGTAGGGGATCTAGCCGCTCTCGGGAGCAGTTCTTC

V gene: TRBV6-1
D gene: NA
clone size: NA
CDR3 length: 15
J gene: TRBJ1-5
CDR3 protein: CASSEGRGGNQPQHF
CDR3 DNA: TGTGCCAGCAGTGAAGGACGCGGGGGCAATCAGCCCCAGCATTTT

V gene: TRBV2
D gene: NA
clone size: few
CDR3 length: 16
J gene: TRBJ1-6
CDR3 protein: CASRVDPSTLNSPLHF
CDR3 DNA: TGTGCCAGCAGGGTGGACCCTTCCACCCTAAATTCACCCCTCCACTTT

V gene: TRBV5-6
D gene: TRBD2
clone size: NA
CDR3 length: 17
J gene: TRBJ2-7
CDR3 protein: CASSLPGLAGTSYEQYF
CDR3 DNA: TGTGCCAGCAGCTTGCCGGGACTAGCGGGGACCTCCTACGAGCAGTACTTC

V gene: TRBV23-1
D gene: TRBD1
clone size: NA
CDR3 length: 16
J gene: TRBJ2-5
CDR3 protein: CASVPPGDRERETQYF
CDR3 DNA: TGCGCCAGCGTACCTCCGGGGGACAGGGAGAGAGAGACCCAGTACTTC

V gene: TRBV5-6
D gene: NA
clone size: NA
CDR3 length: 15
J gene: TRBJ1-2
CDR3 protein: CASSRRVNINYGYTF
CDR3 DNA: TGTGCCAGCAGCCGACGGGTTAACATTAACTATGGCTACACCTTC

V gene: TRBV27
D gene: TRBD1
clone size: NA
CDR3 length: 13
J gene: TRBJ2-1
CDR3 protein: CASDRVSPNEQFF
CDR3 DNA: TGTGCCAGCGACAGGGTTAGTCCCAATGAGCAGTTCTTC

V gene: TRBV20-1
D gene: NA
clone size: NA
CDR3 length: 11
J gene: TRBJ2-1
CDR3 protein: CSASDNNEQFF
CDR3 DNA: TGCAGTGCTAGCGACAACAATGAGCAGTTCTTC

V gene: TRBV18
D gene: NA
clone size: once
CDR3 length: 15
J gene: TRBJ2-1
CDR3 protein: CASSPSKDSHNEQFF
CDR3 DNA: TGTGCCAGCTCACCCTCCAAGGACAGCCACAATGAGCAGTTCTTC

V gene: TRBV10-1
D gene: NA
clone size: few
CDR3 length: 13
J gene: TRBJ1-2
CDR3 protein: CASSESGTYGYTF
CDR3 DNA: TGCGCCAGCAGTGAGTCGGGCACCTATGGCTACACCTTC

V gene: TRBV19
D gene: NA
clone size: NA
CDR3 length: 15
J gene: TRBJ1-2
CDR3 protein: CASSIHGARQEGYTF
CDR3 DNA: TGTGCCAGTAGTATTCATGGGGCGCGACAGGAGGGCTACACCTTC

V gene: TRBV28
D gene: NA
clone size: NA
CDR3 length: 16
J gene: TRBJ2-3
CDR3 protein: CASSLGSSGITDTQYF
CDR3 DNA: TGTGCCAGCAGTTTAGGTTCCTCGGGCATCACAGATACGCAGTATTTT

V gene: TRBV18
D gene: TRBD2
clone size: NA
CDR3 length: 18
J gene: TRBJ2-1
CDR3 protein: CASSPIPSSGSSYNEQFF
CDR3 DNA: TGTGCCAGCTCACCAATTCCTTCTAGCGGTAGCTCCTACAATGAGCAGTTCTTC

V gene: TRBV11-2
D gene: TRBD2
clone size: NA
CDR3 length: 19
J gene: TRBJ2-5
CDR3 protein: CASSSSGTSGRRSQETQYF
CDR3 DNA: TGTGCCAGCAGCTCTTCCGGGACTAGCGGGAGGAGAAGCCAAGAGACCCAGTACTTC

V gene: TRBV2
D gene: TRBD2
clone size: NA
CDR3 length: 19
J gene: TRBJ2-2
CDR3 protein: CASSLTSGRTRKVTGELFF
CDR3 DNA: TGTGCCAGCAGCTTAACTAGCGGGAGGACCCGAAAGGTCACCGGGGAGCTGTTTTTT

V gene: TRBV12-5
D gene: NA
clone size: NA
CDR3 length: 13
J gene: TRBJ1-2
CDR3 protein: CASGLAPPGSYTF
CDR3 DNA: TGTGCTAGTGGTTTGGCCCCCCCAGGGAGCTACACCTTC

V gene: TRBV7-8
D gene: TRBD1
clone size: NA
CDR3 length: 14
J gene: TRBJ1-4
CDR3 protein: CASSFDRGREKLFF
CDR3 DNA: TGTGCCAGCAGCTTCGACAGGGGGCGCGAAAAACTGTTTTTT

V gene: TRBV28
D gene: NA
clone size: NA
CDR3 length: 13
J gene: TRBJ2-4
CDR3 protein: CASSLPQQNIQYF
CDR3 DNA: TGTGCCAGCAGTTTGCCACAGCAAAACATTCAGTACTTC

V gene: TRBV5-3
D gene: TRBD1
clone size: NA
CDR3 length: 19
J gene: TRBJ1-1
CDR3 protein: CARSSPVTGQERMNTEAFF
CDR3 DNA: TGTGCCAGAAGCTCGCCGGTTACGGGACAGGAAAGAATGAACACTGAAGCTTTCTTT

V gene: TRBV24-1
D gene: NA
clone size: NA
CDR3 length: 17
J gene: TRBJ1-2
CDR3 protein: CATSDRNGPGANYGYTF
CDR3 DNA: TGTGCCACCAGTGATCGAAACGGACCGGGGGCGAACTATGGCTACACCTTC

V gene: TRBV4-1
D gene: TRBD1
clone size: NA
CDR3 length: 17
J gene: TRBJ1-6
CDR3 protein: CASSQVLTGTEDSPLHF
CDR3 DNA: TGCGCCAGCAGCCAAGTACTTACCGGGACAGAAGACTCACCCCTCCACTTT

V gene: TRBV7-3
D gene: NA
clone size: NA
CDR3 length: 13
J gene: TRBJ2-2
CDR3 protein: CASSFRAAGELFF
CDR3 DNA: TGTGCCAGCAGCTTTAGGGCGGCCGGGGAGCTGTTTTTT

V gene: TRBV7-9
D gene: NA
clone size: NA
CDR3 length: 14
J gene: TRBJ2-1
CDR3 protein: CASSVRGSYNEQFF
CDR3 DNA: TGTGCCAGCAGCGTCCGGGGGTCCTACAATGAGCAGTTCTTC

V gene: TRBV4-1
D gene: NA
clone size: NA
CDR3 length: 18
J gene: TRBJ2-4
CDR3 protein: CASSQDSDSDLAKNIQYF
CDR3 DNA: TGCGCCAGCAGCCAAGATTCCGACAGCGACTTAGCCAAAAACATTCAGTACTTC

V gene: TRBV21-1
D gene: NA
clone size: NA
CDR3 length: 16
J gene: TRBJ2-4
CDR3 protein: CASSRRGVKSKNIQYF
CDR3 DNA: TGTGCCAGCAGCCGTAGAGGGGTTAAGAGCAAAAACATTCAGTACTTC

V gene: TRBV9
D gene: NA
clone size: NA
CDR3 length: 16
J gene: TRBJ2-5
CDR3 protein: CASSVGMIMGKETQYF
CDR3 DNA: TGTGCCAGCAGCGTAGGCATGATTATGGGCAAAGAGACCCAGTACTTC

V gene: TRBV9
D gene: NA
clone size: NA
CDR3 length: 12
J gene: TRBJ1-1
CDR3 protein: CASSVRGTEAFF
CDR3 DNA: TGTGCCAGCAGCGTGCGGGGCACTGAAGCTTTCTTT

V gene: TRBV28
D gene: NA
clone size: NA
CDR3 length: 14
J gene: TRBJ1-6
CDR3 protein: CASSLEEYNSPLHF
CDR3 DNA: TGTGCCAGCAGTTTAGAGGAGTATAATTCACCCCTCCACTTT

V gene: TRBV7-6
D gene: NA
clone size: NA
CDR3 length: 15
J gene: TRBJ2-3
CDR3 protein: CASSLFSSATDTQYF
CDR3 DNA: TGTGCCAGCAGCTTATTCTCTAGCGCGACAGATACGCAGTATTTT

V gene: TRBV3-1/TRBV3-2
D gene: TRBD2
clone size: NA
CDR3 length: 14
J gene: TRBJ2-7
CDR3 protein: CASSQEGAGGGQYF
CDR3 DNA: TGTGCCAGCAGCCAAGAAGGTGCGGGGGGAGGGCAGTACTTC

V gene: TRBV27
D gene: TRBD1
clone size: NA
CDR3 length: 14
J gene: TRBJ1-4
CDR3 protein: CASKTPGQAEKLFF
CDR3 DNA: TGTGCCAGCAAGACCCCCGGACAGGCAGAAAAACTGTTTTTT